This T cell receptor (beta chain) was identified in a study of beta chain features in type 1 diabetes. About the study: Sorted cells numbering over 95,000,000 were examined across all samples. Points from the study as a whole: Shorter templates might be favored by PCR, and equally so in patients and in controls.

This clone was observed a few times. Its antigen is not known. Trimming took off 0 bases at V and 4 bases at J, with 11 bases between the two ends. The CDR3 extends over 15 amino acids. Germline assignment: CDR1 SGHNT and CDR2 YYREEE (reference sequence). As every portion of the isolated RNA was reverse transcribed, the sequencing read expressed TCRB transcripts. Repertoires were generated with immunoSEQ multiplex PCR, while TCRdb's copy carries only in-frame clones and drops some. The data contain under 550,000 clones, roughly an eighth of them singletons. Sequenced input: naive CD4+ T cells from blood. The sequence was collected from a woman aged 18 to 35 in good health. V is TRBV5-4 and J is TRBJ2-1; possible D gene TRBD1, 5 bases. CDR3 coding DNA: TGTGCCAGCAGCTTGGGTCAGGGTCATTACAATGAGCAGTTCTTC. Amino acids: CASSLGQGHYNEQFF. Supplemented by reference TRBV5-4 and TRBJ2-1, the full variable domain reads ETGVTQSPTHLIKTRGQQVTLRCSSQSGHNTVSWYQQALGQGPQFIFQYYREEENGRGNFPPRFSGLQFPNYSSELNVNALELDDSALYLCASSLGQGHYNEQFFGPGTRLTVL.